The rows below give T cell receptor beta chains drawn from one sample of a study of human T cells and chemical hapten exposure. Each CDR3 protein is one row after TCRdb ran MiXCR on the RACE reads. The top ten hold over 2% of the sample, which has 84,000 or so distinct CDR3 sequences, around 9.6% seen once. Sequencing was performed on whole blood, taken in connection with sensitization to the hapten diphenylcyclopropenone (DPC). Receptor source: a woman under 40 with alopecia areata. Some clones in this sample may be carry-over from other donors' samples. Each CDR3 is given with its conserved first and last residue. The D gene is left open where the match is weak. Size is omitted from some rows. Given values are once, few, many or a class for expanded clones.

d_call: NA
clone_size: many
j_call: TRBJ2-2
v_call: TRBV5-1
cdr3_nt: TGCGCCAGCAGCTTGGGTCCAGGGAACACCGGGGAGCTGTTTTTT
cdr3_aa: CASSLGPGNTGELFF

d_call: NA
clone_size: many
j_call: TRBJ2-5
v_call: TRBV5-4
cdr3_nt: TGTGCCAGCAGCCGGCCTAAAGAGACCCAGTACTTC
cdr3_aa: CASSRPKETQYF

d_call: TRBD1
clone_size: many
j_call: TRBJ2-3
v_call: TRBV5-1
cdr3_nt: TGCGCCAGCAGCTCCGGACAGGGAACAGATACGCAGTATTTT
cdr3_aa: CASSSGQGTDTQYF

d_call: NA
clone_size: many
j_call: TRBJ2-3
v_call: TRBV7-9
cdr3_nt: TGTGCCAGCAGCACCACCCTGCGCACAGATACGCAGTATTTT
cdr3_aa: CASSTTLRTDTQYF

d_call: NA
clone_size: NA
j_call: TRBJ2-2
v_call: TRBV5-5
cdr3_nt: TGTGCCAGCAGCGCAGTTAGTGCCGGGGAGCTGTTTTTT
cdr3_aa: CASSAVSAGELFF

d_call: TRBD1
clone_size: many
j_call: TRBJ1-4
v_call: TRBV5-1
cdr3_nt: TGCGCCAGCAGCGATCATACAGGGGGCGAAAAACTGTTTTTT
cdr3_aa: CASSDHTGGEKLFF

d_call: NA
clone_size: many
j_call: TRBJ1-5
v_call: TRBV29-1
cdr3_nt: TGCAGCGTTGTCCCAGGGTACGGTCAGCCCCAGCATTTT
cdr3_aa: CSVVPGYGQPQHF

d_call: TRBD2
clone_size: many
j_call: TRBJ2-3
v_call: TRBV6-2/TRBV6-3
cdr3_nt: TGTGCCACCCAACGGGGGGGAGATACGCAGTATTTT
cdr3_aa: CATQRGGDTQYF

d_call: NA
clone_size: many
j_call: TRBJ2-7
v_call: TRBV5-4
cdr3_nt: TGTGCCAGCAGCTTCGGGGGCGGGTGGACCTACGAGCAGTACTTC
cdr3_aa: CASSFGGGWTYEQYF

d_call: NA
clone_size: NA
j_call: TRBJ2-2
v_call: TRBV4-3
cdr3_nt: TGCGCCAGCAGCCAAGATGTGGGGGCGGACGGGGAGCTGTTTTTT
cdr3_aa: CASSQDVGADGELFF

d_call: TRBD2
clone_size: many
j_call: TRBJ2-2
v_call: TRBV6-2/TRBV6-3
cdr3_nt: TGTGCCAGCAGTTACCTTCGGGGGGGCAGCACCGGGGAGCTGTTTTTT
cdr3_aa: CASSYLRGGSTGELFF

d_call: TRBD1
clone_size: few
j_call: TRBJ2-6
v_call: TRBV10-2
cdr3_nt: TGCGCCAGCAGTGATCTAGTTAACCGCCCGGGACAGGGGGCCAACGTCCTGACTTTC
cdr3_aa: CASSDLVNRPGQGANVLTF

d_call: NA
clone_size: NA
j_call: TRBJ1-2
v_call: TRBV20-1
cdr3_nt: TGCAGTGCTAGAGATGACGGATATGGCTACACCTTC
cdr3_aa: CSARDDGYGYTF

d_call: NA
clone_size: many
j_call: TRBJ1-1
v_call: TRBV30
cdr3_nt: TGTGCCTGGAGTGTACTTGTGGGGAGACCTTTGACTGAAGCTTTCTTT
cdr3_aa: CAWSVLVGRPLTEAFF

d_call: NA
clone_size: NA
j_call: TRBJ2-1
v_call: TRBV6-2/TRBV6-3
cdr3_nt: TGTGCCAGCAGATCCCCCCCCAATGAGCAGTTCTTC
cdr3_aa: CASRSPPNEQFF

d_call: NA
clone_size: NA
j_call: TRBJ1-1
v_call: TRBV7-8
cdr3_nt: TGTGCCAGCAGCAAGGGAGTGAACACTGAAGCTTTCTTT
cdr3_aa: CASSKGVNTEAFF

d_call: TRBD2
clone_size: few
j_call: TRBJ2-5
v_call: TRBV11-3
cdr3_nt: TGTGCCAGAATCCCGGGACTAGCGGGAGGGCGAGAGACCCAGTACTTC
cdr3_aa: CARIPGLAGGRETQYF

d_call: NA
clone_size: NA
j_call: TRBJ2-3
v_call: TRBV6-2/TRBV6-3
cdr3_nt: TGTGCCAGCAGTTACTTGATGGGGGCTGTCACAGATACGCAGTATTTT
cdr3_aa: CASSYLMGAVTDTQYF

d_call: TRBD1
clone_size: NA
j_call: TRBJ1-1
v_call: TRBV12-3/TRBV12-4
cdr3_nt: TGTGCCAGCCAAGGACAGGAGAACACTGAAGCTTTCTTT
cdr3_aa: CASQGQENTEAFF

d_call: NA
clone_size: NA
j_call: TRBJ1-1
v_call: TRBV20-1
cdr3_nt: TGCAGTGCTGGGGGTCTTAGGGGTAAAACTGAAGCTTTCTTT
cdr3_aa: CSAGGLRGKTEAFF

d_call: NA
clone_size: many
j_call: TRBJ1-5
v_call: TRBV27
cdr3_nt: TGTGCCAGCAGTTTAGTGGGTGGCAATCAGCCCCAGCATTTT
cdr3_aa: CASSLVGGNQPQHF

d_call: NA
clone_size: many
j_call: TRBJ2-7
v_call: TRBV11-2
cdr3_nt: TGTGCCAGCAGCTTAGTTCCCGGGGAGCAGCAGTACTTC
cdr3_aa: CASSLVPGEQQYF

d_call: NA
clone_size: few
j_call: TRBJ1-3
v_call: TRBV7-6
cdr3_nt: TGTGCCAGCAGCTTAGGGGTAGCTATCTCTGGAAACACCATATATTTT
cdr3_aa: CASSLGVAISGNTIYF

d_call: TRBD2
clone_size: many
j_call: TRBJ2-1
v_call: TRBV28
cdr3_nt: TGTGCCAGCAGTTTAAGGACTAGCGGGAACAATGAGCAGTTCTTC
cdr3_aa: CASSLRTSGNNEQFF